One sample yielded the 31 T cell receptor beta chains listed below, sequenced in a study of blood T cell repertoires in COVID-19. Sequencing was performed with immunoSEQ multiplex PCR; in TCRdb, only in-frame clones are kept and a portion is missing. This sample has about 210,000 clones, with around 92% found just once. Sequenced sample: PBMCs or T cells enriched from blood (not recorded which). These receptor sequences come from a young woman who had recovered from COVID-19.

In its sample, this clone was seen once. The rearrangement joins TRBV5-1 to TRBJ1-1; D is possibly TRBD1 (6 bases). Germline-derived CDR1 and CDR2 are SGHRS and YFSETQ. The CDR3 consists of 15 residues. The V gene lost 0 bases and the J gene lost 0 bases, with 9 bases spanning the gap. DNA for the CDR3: TGCGCCAGCAGCTTGGCTGGGGGCCTGAACACTGAAGCTTTCTTT. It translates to CASSLAGGLNTEAFF. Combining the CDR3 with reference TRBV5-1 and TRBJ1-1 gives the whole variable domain KAGVTQTPRYLIKTRGQQVTLSCSPISGHRSVSWYQQTPGQGLQFLFEYFSETQRNKGNFPGRFSGRQFSNSRSEMNVSTLELGDSALYLCASSLAGGLNTEAFFGQGTRLTVV.

This CDR3 reads CAGSRGGGSYGYTF. CDR3 sequence (DNA): TGTGCCGGCTCCCGGGGGGGAGGGAGCTATGGCTACACCTTC. The chain employs TRBV6-5 and TRBJ1-2; D perhaps matches TRBD1 (5 bases). Germline assignment: CDR1 MNHEY and CDR2 SVGAGI. The CDR3 extends over 14 amino acids. Trimming removed 11 bases from V and 4 bases from J, with 20 bases in between.

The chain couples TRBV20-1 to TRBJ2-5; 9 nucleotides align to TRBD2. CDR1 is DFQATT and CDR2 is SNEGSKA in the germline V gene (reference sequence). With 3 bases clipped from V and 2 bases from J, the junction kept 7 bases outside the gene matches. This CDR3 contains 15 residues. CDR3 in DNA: TGCAGTGCTAGTGTTTGGCGGGGGGGACAAGAGACCCAGTACTTC. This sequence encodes CSASVWRGGQETQYF.

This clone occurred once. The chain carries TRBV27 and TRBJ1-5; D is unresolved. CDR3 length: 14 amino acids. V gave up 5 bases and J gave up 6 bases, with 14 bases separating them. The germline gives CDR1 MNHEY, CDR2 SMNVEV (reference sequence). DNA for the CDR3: TGTGCCAGCAGTCCTAGTATAACCGCTCAGCCCCAGCATTTT. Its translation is CASSPSITAQPQHF.

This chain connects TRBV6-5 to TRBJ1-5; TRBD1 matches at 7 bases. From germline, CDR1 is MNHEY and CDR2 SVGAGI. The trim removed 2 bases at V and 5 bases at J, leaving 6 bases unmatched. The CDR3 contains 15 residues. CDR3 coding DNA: TGTGCCAGCAGTTACCTCCCCGGGACAGATCAGCCCCAGCATTTT. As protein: CASSYLPGTDQPQHF.

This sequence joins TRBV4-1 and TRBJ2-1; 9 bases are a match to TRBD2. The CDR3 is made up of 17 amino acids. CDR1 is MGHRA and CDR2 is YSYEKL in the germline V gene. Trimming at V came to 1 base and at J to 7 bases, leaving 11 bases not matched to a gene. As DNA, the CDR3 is TGCGCCAGCAGCCAAGGATTTAGCGGGGGTTGGGAGAATGAGCAGTTCTTC. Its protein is CASSQGFSGGWENEQFF.

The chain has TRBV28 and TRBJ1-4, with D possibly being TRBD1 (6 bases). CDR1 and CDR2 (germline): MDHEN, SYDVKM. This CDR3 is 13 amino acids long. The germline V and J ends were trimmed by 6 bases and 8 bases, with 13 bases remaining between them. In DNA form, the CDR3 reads TGTGCCAGCAGGCAGGGGAGAGACGAAAAACTGTTTTTT. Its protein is CASRQGRDEKLFF.

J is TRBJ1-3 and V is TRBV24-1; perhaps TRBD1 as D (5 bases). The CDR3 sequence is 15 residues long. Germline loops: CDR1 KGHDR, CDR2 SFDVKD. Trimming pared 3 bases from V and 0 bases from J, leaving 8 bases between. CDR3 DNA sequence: TGTGCCACCAGTGATAGCGGGGCCTCTGGAAACACCATATATTTT. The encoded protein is CATSDSGASGNTIYF.

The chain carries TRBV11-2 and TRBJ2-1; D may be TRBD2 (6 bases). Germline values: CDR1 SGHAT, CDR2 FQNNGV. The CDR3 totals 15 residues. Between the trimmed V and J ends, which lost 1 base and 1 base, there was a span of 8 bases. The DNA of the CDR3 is TGTGCCAGCAGCTTAGTCCGGGGGTCCTACAATGAGCAGTTCTTC. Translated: CASSLVRGSYNEQFF.

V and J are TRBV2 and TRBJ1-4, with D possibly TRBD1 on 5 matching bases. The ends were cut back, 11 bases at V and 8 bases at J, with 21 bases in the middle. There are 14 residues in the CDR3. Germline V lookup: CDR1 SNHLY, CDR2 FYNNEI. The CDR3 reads CAAGGRQGAEKLFF. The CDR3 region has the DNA TGTGCCGCCGGAGGGCGCCAGGGTGCGGAAAAACTGTTTTTT.

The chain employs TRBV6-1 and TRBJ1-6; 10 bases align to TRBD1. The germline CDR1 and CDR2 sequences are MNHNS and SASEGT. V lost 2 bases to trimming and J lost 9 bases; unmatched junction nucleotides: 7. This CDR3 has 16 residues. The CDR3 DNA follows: TGTGCCAGCAGTGAAATTGGGACAGGGGTTGGTTCACCCCTCCACTTT. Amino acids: CASSEIGTGVGSPLHF.

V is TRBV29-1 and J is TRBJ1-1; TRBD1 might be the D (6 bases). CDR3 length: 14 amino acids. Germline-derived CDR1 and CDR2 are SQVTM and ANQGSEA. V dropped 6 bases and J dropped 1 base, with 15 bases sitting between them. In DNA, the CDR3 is TGCAGCGTCCTTCCAGGGGCGAAGAACACTGAAGCTTTCTTT. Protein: CSVLPGAKNTEAFF.

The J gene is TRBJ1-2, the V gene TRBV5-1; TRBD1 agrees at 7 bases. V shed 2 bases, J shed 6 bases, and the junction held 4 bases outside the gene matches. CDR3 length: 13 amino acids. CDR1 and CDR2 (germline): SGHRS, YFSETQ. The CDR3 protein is CASSFQGEHGYTF. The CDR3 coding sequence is TGCGCCAGCAGCTTTCAGGGGGAACATGGCTACACCTTC. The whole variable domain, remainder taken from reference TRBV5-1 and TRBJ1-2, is KAGVTQTPRYLIKTRGQQVTLSCSPISGHRSVSWYQQTPGQGLQFLFEYFSETQRNKGNFPGRFSGRQFSNSRSEMNVSTLELGDSALYLCASSFQGEHGYTFGSGTRLTVV.

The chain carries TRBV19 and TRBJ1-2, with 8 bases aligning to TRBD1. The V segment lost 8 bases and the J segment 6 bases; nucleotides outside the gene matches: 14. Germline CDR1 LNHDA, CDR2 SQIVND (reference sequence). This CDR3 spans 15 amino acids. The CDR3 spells CASGARQGTRNGYTF. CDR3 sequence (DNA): TGTGCCAGTGGAGCGCGACAGGGGACCAGGAATGGCTACACCTTC.

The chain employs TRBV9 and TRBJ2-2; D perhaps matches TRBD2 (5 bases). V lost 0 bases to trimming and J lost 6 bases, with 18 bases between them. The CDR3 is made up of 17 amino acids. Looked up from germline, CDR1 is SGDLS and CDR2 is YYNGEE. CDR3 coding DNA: TGTGCCAGCAGCGTAGTAAGCGACCACCGAGGGCCCGGGGAGCTGTTTTTT. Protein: CASSVVSDHRGPGELFF. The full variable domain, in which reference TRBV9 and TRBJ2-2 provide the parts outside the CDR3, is DSGVTQTPKHLITATGQRVTLRCSPRSGDLSVYWYQQSLDQGLQFLIQYYNGEERAKGNILERFSAQQFPDLHSELNLSSLELGDSALYFCASSVVSDHRGPGELFFGEGSRLTVL.

The CDR3 coding sequence is TGTGCCACCAGACAGGGAGTAAGGAATGAGCAGTTCTTC. Translating it yields CATRQGVRNEQFF. V gene TRBV24-1 combines with J gene TRBJ2-1, with a tentative D call TRBD1 (6 bases). This CDR3 contains 13 residues. The germline V gene encodes CDR1 KGHDR and CDR2 SFDVKD. V lost 7 bases to trimming and J lost 7 bases, with 13 bases between them.

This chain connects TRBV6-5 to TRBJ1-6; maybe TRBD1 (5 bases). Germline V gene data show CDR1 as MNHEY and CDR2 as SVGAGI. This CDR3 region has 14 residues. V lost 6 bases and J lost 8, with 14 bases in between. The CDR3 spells CASRGKGFYSPLHF. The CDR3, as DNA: TGTGCCAGCAGAGGGAAGGGGTTTTATTCACCCCTCCACTTT.

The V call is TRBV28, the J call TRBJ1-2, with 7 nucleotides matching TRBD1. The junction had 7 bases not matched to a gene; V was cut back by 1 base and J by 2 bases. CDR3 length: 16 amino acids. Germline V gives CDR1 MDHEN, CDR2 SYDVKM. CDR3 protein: CASSLYATGLNYGYTF. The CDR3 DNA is TGTGCCAGCAGTTTATACGCGACAGGGTTGAACTATGGCTACACCTTC.

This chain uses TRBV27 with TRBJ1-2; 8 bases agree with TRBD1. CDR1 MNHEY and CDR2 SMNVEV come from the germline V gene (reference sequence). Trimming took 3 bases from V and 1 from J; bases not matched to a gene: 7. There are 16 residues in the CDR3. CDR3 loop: CASSFSGTGFNYGYTF. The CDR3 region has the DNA TGTGCCAGCAGTTTTTCCGGGACAGGCTTTAACTATGGCTACACCTTC.

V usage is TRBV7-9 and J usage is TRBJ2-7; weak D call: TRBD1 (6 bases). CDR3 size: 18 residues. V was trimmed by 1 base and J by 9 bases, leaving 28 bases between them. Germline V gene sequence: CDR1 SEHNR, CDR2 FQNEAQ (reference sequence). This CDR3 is CASSLDTAVSAGATGQYF. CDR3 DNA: TGTGCCAGCAGCTTAGATACGGCTGTCTCGGCAGGGGCTACGGGGCAGTACTTC. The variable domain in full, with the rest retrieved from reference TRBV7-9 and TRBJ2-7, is DTGVSQNPRHKITKRGQNVTFRCDPISEHNRLYWYRQTLGQGPEFLTYFQNEAQLEKSRLLSDRFSAERPKGSFSTLEIQRTEQGDSAMYLCASSLDTAVSAGATGQYFGPGTRLTVT.

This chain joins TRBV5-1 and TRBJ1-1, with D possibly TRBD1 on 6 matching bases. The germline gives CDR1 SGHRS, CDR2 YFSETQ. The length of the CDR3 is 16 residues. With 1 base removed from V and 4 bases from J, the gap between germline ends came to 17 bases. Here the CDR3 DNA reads TGCGCCAGCAGCTTGACCCCTGACAGGCTGGGCACTGAAGCTTTCTTT. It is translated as CASSLTPDRLGTEAFF.

The CDR3 protein is CASSFAGGVNSPLHF. Here the CDR3 DNA reads TGTGCCAGCAGTTTCGCAGGGGGCGTAAATTCACCCCTCCACTTT. The rearrangement links TRBV27 to TRBJ1-6; TRBD1 aligns across 8 bases. CDR3 length: 15 residues. The J segment lost 7 bases and the V segment lost 3 bases, leaving 5 bases of the junction unmatched. Looked up from germline, CDR1 is MNHEY and CDR2 is SMNVEV (reference sequence).

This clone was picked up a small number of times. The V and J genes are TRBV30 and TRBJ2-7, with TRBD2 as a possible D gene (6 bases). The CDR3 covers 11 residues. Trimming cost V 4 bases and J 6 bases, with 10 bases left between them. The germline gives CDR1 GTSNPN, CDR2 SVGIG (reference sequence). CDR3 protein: CAWTMGLEQYF. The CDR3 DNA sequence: TGTGCCTGGACTATGGGACTCGAGCAGTACTTC. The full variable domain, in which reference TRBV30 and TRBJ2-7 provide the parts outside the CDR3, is SQTIHQWPATLVQPVGSPLSLECTVEGTSNPNLYWYRQAAGRGLQLLFYSVGIGQISSEVPQNLSASRPQDRQFILSSKKLLLSDSGFYLCAWTMGLEQYFGPGTRLTVT.

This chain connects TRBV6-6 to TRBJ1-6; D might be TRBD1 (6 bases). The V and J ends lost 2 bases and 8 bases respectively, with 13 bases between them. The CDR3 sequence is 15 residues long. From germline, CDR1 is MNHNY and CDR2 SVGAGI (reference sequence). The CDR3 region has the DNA TGTGCCAGCAGTTACACGGCCTCAGGGGATTCACCCCTCCACTTT. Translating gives CASSYTASGDSPLHF.

CDR3 DNA: TGTGCCAGCAGCCAATCGTGGGCCAGCACAGATACGCAGTATTTT. It yields the protein CASSQSWASTDTQYF. The chain links TRBV4-2 to TRBJ2-3, with no clear D. Between the trimmed V and J ends, which lost 2 bases and 0 bases, there was a span of 9 bases. The length of the CDR3 is 15 residues. Per the germline V gene, CDR1 is LGHNA and CDR2 is YNFKEQ.

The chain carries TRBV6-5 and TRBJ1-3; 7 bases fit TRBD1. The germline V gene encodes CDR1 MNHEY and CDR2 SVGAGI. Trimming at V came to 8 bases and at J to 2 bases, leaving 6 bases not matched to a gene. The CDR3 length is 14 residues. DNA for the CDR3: TGTGCCAGCCGGGACAGAAGCACTGGAAACACCATATATTTT. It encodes CASRDRSTGNTIYF.

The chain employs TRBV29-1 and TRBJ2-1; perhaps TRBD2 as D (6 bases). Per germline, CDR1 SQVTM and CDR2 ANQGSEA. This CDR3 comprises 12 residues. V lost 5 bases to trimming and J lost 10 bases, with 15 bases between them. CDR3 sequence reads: CSVSIGGIEQFF. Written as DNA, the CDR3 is TGCAGCGTTTCAATTGGAGGGATAGAGCAGTTCTTC.

The DNA for the CDR3 is TGTGCCAGCAGTTTCATTCTGGACAGGGCGAAAGGGGGTTCACCCCTCCACTTT. Its protein is CASSFILDRAKGGSPLHF. The gene calls are TRBV28 and TRBJ1-6, with TRBD1 matching 8 bases. From germline, CDR1 is MDHEN and CDR2 SYDVKM. This CDR3 has 18 residues. Losses at the gene ends were 3 bases for V and 9 bases for J; bases not matched to a gene: 16.

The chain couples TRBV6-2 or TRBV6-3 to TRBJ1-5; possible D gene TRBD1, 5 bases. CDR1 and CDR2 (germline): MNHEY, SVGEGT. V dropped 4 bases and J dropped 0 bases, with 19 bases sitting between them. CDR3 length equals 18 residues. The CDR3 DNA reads TGTGCCAGCAGTTCCCCGTTGTCAGGGCCCTATAGCAATCAGCCCCAGCATTTT. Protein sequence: CASSSPLSGPYSNQPQHF.

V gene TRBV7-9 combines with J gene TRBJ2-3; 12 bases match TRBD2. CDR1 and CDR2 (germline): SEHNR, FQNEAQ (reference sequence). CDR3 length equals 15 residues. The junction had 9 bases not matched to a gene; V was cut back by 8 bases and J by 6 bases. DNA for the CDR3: TGTGCCAGCCCTCCGCTAGCGGGGGGGCTTGATACGCAGTATTTT. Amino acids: CASPPLAGGLDTQYF.

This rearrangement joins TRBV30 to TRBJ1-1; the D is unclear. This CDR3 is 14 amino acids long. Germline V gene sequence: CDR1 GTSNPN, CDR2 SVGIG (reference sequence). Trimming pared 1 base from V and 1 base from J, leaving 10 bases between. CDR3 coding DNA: TGTGCCTGGAGTGAGGGAGGGAGGAACACTGAAGCTTTCTTT. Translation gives CAWSEGGRNTEAFF. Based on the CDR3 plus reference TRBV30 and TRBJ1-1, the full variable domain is SQTIHQWPATLVQPVGSPLSLECTVEGTSNPNLYWYRQAAGRGLQLLFYSVGIGQISSEVPQNLSASRPQDRQFILSSKKLLLSDSGFYLCAWSEGGRNTEAFFGQGTRLTVV.